A single sample is the source of the 23 T cell receptor beta chains below, sequenced in a study of glioma-infiltrating T cells. Amplification of TCR alpha and beta CDR3 regions from RNA used iRepertoire nested multiplex PCR. TCRdb itself ran the multiplex PCR reads through MiXCR, one entry per CDR3 protein. In the table there are roughly 120,000 distinct CDR3 sequences, roughly 20% of which are singletons. Sequencing used glioma tissue, nonneoplastic brain tissue, or PBMCs (not recorded which). These receptors were collected from a human donor with low-grade glioma or glioblastoma, undergoing nonglioma brain surgery, or in good health (not recorded which).

A word on this clonotype: One end of the junction varies from germline; a read error may be responsible. V is TRBV12-3 or TRBV12-4 and J is TRBJ1-2; TRBD1 matches at 8 bases. The CDR3 runs 16 residues. CDR3 nucleotides: TGTGCCAGCAGTCTATTGGGACAGGTGGGGACCTATGGTTACACCTTC. It yields the protein CASSLLGQVGTYGYTF.

About this clonotype itself: Without the conserved terminal phenylalanine or tryptophan, this CDR3 likely stems from a read error. V usage is TRBV3-1 and J usage is TRBJ2-1; D not resolved. Germline V gene data show CDR1 as LGHDT and CDR2 as YNNKEL (reference sequence). The length of the CDR3 is 13 residues. Trimming took off 0 bases at V and 7 bases at J, with 7 bases between the two ends. In DNA, the CDR3 is TGTGCCAGCAGCCAAGATTCAGCGAATGAGCAGTTCTTA. Encoded protein: CASSQDSANEQFL.

The chain employs TRBV19 and TRBJ2-7; D perhaps matches TRBD2 (6 bases). From germline, CDR1 is LNHDA and CDR2 SQIVND (reference sequence). CDR3 size: 13 residues. In DNA, the CDR3 is TGTGTCGGGCGGAGGGCAAGGACCTACGAGCAGTACTTC. It translates to CVGRRARTYEQYF. The full variable domain, its missing parts supplied by reference TRBV19 and TRBJ2-7, is DGGITQSPKYLFRKEGQNVTLSCEQNLNHDAMYWYRQDPGQGLRLIYYSQIVNDFQKGDIAEGYSVSREKKESFPLTVTSAQKNPTAFYLCVGRRARTYEQYFGPGTRLTVT.

This clonotype was seen ten or more times. The V call is TRBV4-1, the J call TRBJ2-7; no definite D call. Looked up from germline, CDR1 is MGHRA and CDR2 is YSYEKL. The germline V and J ends were trimmed by 0 bases and 9 bases, with 15 bases remaining between them. The CDR3 is made up of 14 amino acids. The CDR3 sequence: CASSQEGDSIRQYF. In DNA, the CDR3 is TGCGCCAGCAGCCAAGAAGGAGACTCCATCCGGCAGTACTTC.

This clonotype was seen a few times. A read error may be the cause here, since a much bigger clone is one base away. J is TRBJ2-7 and V is TRBV6-5; 8 bases fit TRBD1. V lost 4 bases, J lost 2 bases, and 13 bases stayed unmatched. Germline CDR1 and CDR2: MNHEY and SVGAGI. This CDR3 spans 17 amino acids. CDR3 amino acids: CASSCTIMGTGTYEQYF. CDR3 in DNA: TGTGCCAGCAGTTGCACGATTATGGGGACAGGCACCTACGAGCAGTACTTC.

This clonotype has a handful of counts. V and J are TRBV29-1 and TRBJ2-1; 7 bases map to TRBD1. CDR3 size: 14 residues. CDR1 SQVTM and CDR2 ANQGSEA come from the germline V gene. Trimming at V came to 7 bases and at J to 7 bases, leaving 13 bases not matched to a gene. This CDR3 is CSAQTQGLGNEQFF. The CDR3 DNA reads TGCAGCGCCCAAACACAGGGGTTGGGAAATGAGCAGTTCTTC.

This clonotype was detected many times. The V gene is TRBV7-9, the J gene TRBJ2-3; 11 bases agree with TRBD2. The trim removed 7 bases at V and 1 base at J, leaving 10 bases unmatched. Germline V gene lookup returns CDR1 SEHNR and CDR2 FQNEAQ (reference sequence). The CDR3 extends over 17 amino acids. The CDR3 sequence is CASIHKAGLAGTDTQYF. CDR3 in DNA: TGTGCCAGCATCCATAAAGCGGGACTAGCGGGCACAGATACGCAGTATTTT.

This clonotype occurred many times. The chain carries TRBV20-1 and TRBJ2-7; 8 bases map to TRBD2. The ends lost 4 bases at V and 0 bases at J; junction bases unmatched: 8. The CDR3 runs 15 residues. The germline gives CDR1 DFQATT, CDR2 SNEGSKA (reference sequence). The CDR3: CSANGAGGLSYEQYF. In DNA form, the CDR3 reads TGCAGTGCTAACGGGGCGGGAGGCCTCTCCTACGAGCAGTACTTC.

With regard to this clonotype: Given a much more abundant clone one base away, this may be a read error. The chain employs TRBV7-8 and TRBJ2-7; no clear D gene. CDR1 and CDR2 from the germline V gene are SGHVS and FQNEAQ. V was cut by 8 bases and J by 5 bases, with 19 bases left in between. This CDR3 is 14 amino acids long. This CDR3 is CASRPLAMRNEQYF. CDR3 bases: TGTGCCAGCCGCCCATTAGCTATGCGAAACGAGCAGTACTTC.

This clonotype was seen many times. This chain uses TRBV4-3 with TRBJ1-2, with a weak D call TRBD1 (6 bases). The length of the CDR3 is 14 residues. CDR1 LGHNA and CDR2 YSLEER come from the germline V gene. V lost 5 bases and J 4 bases, leaving 14 bases between the germline ends. The CDR3 DNA reads as TGCGCCAGCAGCATGTCAGGACAGTCCTATGGCTACACCTTC. This translates into CASSMSGQSYGYTF.

The chain employs TRBV11-2 and TRBJ2-7, with unresolved D. Germline V lookup: CDR1 SGHAT, CDR2 FQNNGV. V was pared by 5 bases and J by 6 bases, with 11 bases between. This CDR3 is built from 12 residues. The CDR3 DNA is TGTGCCAGCAGCCCGGAGAGTAGCGAGCAGTACTTC. Translation: CASSPESSEQYF.

This clonotype appeared once. A much larger clone lies one base from this, so it may be a read error. The chain recombines TRBV3-1 with TRBJ2-1; 9 nucleotides align to TRBD1. CDR3 size: 21 residues. The germline gives CDR1 LGHDT, CDR2 YNNKEL (reference sequence). In DNA, the CDR3 is TGTGCCAGCAGCCCCGCTCCGGGACAGGGATCAGCAGTCCGCTCCCACAATGAGCAGTTCTTC. Protein product: CASSPAPGQGSAVRSHNEQFF.

This clonotype was counted ten times or more. The chain couples TRBV25-1 to TRBJ1-1, with D uncertain. Per germline, CDR1 MGHDK and CDR2 SYGVNS. This CDR3 is built from 16 residues. The germline V and J ends were trimmed by 2 bases and 3 bases, with 16 bases remaining between them. The CDR3 region is CASSELGGREDTEAFF. CDR3 nucleotides: TGTGCCAGCAGTGAACTCGGAGGGCGTGAGGACACTGAAGCTTTCTTT. Combining the CDR3 with reference TRBV25-1 and TRBJ1-1 gives the whole variable domain EADIYQTPRYLVIGTGKKITLECSQTMGHDKMYWYQQDPGMELHLIHYSYGVNSTEKGDLSSESTVSRIRTEHFPLTLESARPSHTSQYLCASSELGGREDTEAFFGQGTRLTVV.

This clonotype was found a few times. The chain is built from TRBV12-3 or TRBV12-4 and TRBJ2-1, with D perhaps matching TRBD1 or TRBD2 (5 bases each). V lost 5 bases, J lost 5 bases, and 13 bases lay in between. The CDR3 consists of 14 residues. The CDR3 sequence: CASSMRDQNNEQFF. CDR3 coding DNA: TGTGCCAGCAGTATGAGGGACCAGAACAATGAGCAGTTCTTC.

This clonotype was seen ten or more times. The V and J genes are TRBV20-1 and TRBJ2-7; D uncertain. Germline values: CDR1 DFQATT, CDR2 SNEGSKA (reference sequence). The CDR3 spans 18 residues. The germline V and J ends were trimmed by 3 bases and 0 bases, with 24 bases remaining between them. CDR3: CSARDEHLDSRSSYEQYF. The DNA of the CDR3 is TGCAGTGCTAGGGACGAACACCTTGACTCGCGGAGCTCCTACGAGCAGTACTTC.

This clonotype was seen ten or more times. The rearrangement uses TRBV10-3 and TRBJ2-2; 7 bases fit TRBD2. The V segment lost 8 bases and the J segment 3 bases; nucleotides outside the gene matches: 9. This CDR3 is built from 15 residues. Per the germline V gene, CDR1 is ENHRY and CDR2 is SYGVKD. CDR3 sequence reads: CAISSGTTYTGELFF. CDR3 coding DNA: TGTGCCATCTCTTCCGGGACTACATACACCGGGGAGCTGTTTTTT.

As for this clonotype: This may come from a read error, since a much larger clone is one base off. The J gene is TRBJ2-1, the V gene TRBV7-2, with TRBD2 matching 9 bases. Unmatched junction bases numbered 5, after V lost 5 bases and J lost 3 bases. CDR3 length equals 15 residues. Per germline, CDR1 SGHTA and CDR2 FQGNSA. CDR3 residues: CASSPETSGYNEQFF. CDR3 nucleotides: TGTGCCAGCAGCCCAGAGACTAGCGGCTACAATGAGCAGTTCTTC.

This clonotype has at least ten counts. The V and J genes are TRBV20-1 and TRBJ2-1; 9 positions match TRBD2. CDR1 and CDR2 (germline): DFQATT, SNEGSKA (reference sequence). Germline trimming cut 1 base from V and 2 bases from J; bases unmatched to any gene: 6. The CDR3 is 16 residues long. This CDR3 reads CSARVQSSGTYNEQFF. In DNA, the CDR3 is TGCAGTGCTAGAGTTCAGTCTAGCGGGACCTACAATGAGCAGTTCTTC.

About this clonotype: A single base separates this from a much larger clone, so it may be a read error. The chain links TRBV6-2 or TRBV6-3 to TRBJ1-5; TRBD1 is a possible D gene (5 bases). This CDR3 has 13 amino acids. Per the germline V gene, CDR1 is MNHEY and CDR2 is SVGEGT. Trimming cost V 8 bases and J 4 bases, with 12 bases left between them. Here the CDR3 reads CASRQHGNQPQHF. The CDR3 DNA reads as TGTGCCAGCCGACAGCATGGAAATCAGCCCCAGCATTTT.

This clonotype occurred many times. This chain joins TRBV7-2 and TRBJ2-5; D may be TRBD1 (6 bases). The CDR3 has 16 residues. Germline CDR1 and CDR2: SGHTA and FQGNSA. V lost 6 bases to trimming and J lost 1 base, with 18 bases between them. The CDR3 DNA is TGTGCCAGCAGATCCCGATTACAGGGTAGCCAAGAGACCCAGTACTTC. This encodes CASRSRLQGSQETQYF.

This clonotype was seen only a few times. The V call is TRBV30, the J call TRBJ2-1; D is possibly TRBD2 (6 bases). From germline, CDR1 is GTSNPN and CDR2 SVGIG (reference sequence). There are 13 residues in the CDR3. V lost 1 base and J lost 7, with 11 bases in between. Written as DNA, the CDR3 is TGTGCCTGGAGTGGACTAGTCGGGAATGAGCAGTTCTTC. This sequence encodes CAWSGLVGNEQFF.

This clonotype appeared many times. The chain couples TRBV2 to TRBJ1-2; D is uncertain. Looked up from germline, CDR1 is SNHLY and CDR2 is FYNNEI. The ends were cut back, 5 bases at V and 4 bases at J, with 11 bases in the middle. The CDR3 has 13 amino acids. The CDR3 protein is CASSPDGSYGYTF. CDR3 in DNA: TGTGCCAGCAGTCCGGACGGTAGCTATGGCTACACCTTC.

Ten or more counts support this clonotype. This rearrangement joins TRBV15 to TRBJ2-7; TRBD1 agrees at 7 bases. After removal of 7 bases from V and 4 bases from J, the junction contained 7 bases not matched to a gene. The CDR3 is made up of 13 amino acids. Germline CDR1 is LNHNV and CDR2 is YYDKDF (reference sequence). The CDR3 loop reads CATNAGGSYEQYF. The CDR3 DNA sequence: TGTGCCACCAACGCAGGGGGAAGTTACGAGCAGTACTTC.